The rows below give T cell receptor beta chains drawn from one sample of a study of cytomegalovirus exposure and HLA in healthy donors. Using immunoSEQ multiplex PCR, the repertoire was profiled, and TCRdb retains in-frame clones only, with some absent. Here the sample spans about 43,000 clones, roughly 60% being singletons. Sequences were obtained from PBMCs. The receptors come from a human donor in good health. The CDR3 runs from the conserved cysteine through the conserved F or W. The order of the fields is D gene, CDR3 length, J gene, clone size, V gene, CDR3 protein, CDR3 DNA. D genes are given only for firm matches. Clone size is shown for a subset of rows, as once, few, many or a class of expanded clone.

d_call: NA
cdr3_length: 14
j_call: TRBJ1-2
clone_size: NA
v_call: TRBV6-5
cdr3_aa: CASSARVGGYGYTF
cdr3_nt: TGTGCCAGCAGTGCCCGGGTAGGAGGCTATGGCTACACCTTC

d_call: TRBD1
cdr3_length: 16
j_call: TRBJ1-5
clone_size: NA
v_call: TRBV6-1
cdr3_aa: CASSEMGQGSNQPQHF
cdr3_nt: TGTGCCAGCAGTGAAATGGGACAGGGGTCCAATCAGCCCCAGCATTTT

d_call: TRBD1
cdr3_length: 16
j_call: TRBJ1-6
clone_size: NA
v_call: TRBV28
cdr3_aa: CASSHGQGDYNSPLHF
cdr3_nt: TGTGCCAGCAGTCACGGACAGGGGGACTATAATTCACCCCTCCACTTT

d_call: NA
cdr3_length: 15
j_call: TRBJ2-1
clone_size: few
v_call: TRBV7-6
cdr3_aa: CASSLRVTGYGEQFF
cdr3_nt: TGTGCCAGCAGCCTCCGGGTCACAGGGTACGGTGAGCAGTTCTTC

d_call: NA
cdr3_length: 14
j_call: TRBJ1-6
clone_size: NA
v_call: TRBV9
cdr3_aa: CASSVELHNSPLHF
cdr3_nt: TGTGCCAGCAGCGTAGAGCTTCATAATTCACCCCTCCACTTT

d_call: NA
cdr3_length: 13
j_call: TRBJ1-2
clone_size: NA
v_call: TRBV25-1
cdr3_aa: CASSEFVSYGYTF
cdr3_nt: TGTGCCAGCAGTGAATTCGTGAGCTATGGCTACACCTTC

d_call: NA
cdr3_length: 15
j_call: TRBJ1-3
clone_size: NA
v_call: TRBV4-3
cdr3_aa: CASSQDRRHGNTIYF
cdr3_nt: TGCGCCAGCAGCCAAGACCGTAGACATGGAAACACCATATATTTT

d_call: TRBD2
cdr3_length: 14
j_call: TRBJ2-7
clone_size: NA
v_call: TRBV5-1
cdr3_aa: CASSSSGGDYEQYF
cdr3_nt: TGCGCCAGCAGCTCTAGCGGGGGGGACTACGAGCAGTACTTC

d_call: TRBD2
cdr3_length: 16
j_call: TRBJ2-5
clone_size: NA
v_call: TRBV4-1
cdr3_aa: CASSPRLAVYQETQYF
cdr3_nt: TGCGCCAGCAGCCCTAGACTAGCGGTTTATCAAGAGACCCAGTACTTC

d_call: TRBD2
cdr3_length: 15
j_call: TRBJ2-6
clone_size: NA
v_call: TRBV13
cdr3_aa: CASSRGGAGANVLTF
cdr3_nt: TGTGCCAGCAGCCGCGGGGGGGCTGGGGCCAACGTCCTGACTTTC

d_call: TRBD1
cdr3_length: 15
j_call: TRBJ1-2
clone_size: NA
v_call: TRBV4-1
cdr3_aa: CASSQERGLTYGYTF
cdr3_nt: TGCGCCAGCAGCCAAGAAAGGGGGCTCACCTATGGCTACACCTTC

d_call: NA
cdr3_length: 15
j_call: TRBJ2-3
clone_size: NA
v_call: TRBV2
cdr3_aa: CASRKLATSTDTQYF
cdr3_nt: TGTGCCAGCAGGAAGCTAGCGACTAGCACAGATACGCAGTATTTT

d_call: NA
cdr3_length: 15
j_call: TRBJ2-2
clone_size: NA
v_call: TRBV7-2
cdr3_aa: CASSFDRTPTGELFF
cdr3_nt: TGTGCCAGCAGCTTCGACAGGACCCCCACCGGGGAGCTGTTTTTT

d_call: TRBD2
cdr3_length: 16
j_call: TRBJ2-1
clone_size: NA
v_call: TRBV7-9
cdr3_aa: CASSTNLAGLENEQFF
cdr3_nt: TGTGCCAGCAGTACGAACTTAGCGGGGCTCGAAAATGAGCAGTTCTTC

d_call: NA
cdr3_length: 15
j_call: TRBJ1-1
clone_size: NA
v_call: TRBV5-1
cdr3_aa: CASSQAGNANTEAFF
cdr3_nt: TGCGCCAGCAGCCAAGCAGGGAACGCGAACACTGAAGCTTTCTTT

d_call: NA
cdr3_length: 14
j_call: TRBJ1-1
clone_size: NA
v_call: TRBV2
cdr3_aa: CASQTVLKNTEAFF
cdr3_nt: TGTGCCAGCCAGACAGTTCTAAAGAACACTGAAGCTTTCTTT

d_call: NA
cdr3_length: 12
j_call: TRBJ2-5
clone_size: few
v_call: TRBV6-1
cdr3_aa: CASSVPQETQYF
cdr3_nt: TGTGCCAGCAGTGTCCCACAAGAGACCCAGTACTTC

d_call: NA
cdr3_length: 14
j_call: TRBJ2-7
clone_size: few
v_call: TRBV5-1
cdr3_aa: CASHQAPGIYEQYF
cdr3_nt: TGCGCCAGCCACCAAGCTCCAGGAATCTACGAGCAGTACTTC

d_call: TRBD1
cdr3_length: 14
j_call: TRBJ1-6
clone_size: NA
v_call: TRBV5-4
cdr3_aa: CASSSGQENSPLHF
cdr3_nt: TGTGCCAGCAGCTCGGGACAGGAAAATTCACCCCTCCACTTT

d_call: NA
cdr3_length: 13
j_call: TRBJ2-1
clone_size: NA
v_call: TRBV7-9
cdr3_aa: CASSLAQYNEQFF
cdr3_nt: TGTGCCAGCAGCTTAGCCCAGTACAATGAGCAGTTCTTC